This T cell receptor beta chain was profiled in a study of T cell changes during pregnancy in multiple sclerosis. As to this clone: The junction departs from germline at one end; a sequencing error may be responsible.

Germline V CDR1 and CDR2: SGHVS, FNYEAQ. This CDR3 is built from 16 residues. Clones were sequenced by immunoSEQ multiplex PCR, and TCRdb holds only the in-frame ones, with some missing. Of about 100,000 clones in the sample, about nine tenths were seen once. This specimen was peripheral blood, taken in the third trimester of pregnancy. The V gene is TRBV7-6, the J gene TRBJ2-1; 8 bases are shared with TRBD1. The TCR sequence derives from a female donor in good health, enrolled as a control in a pregnancy study. The chain's CDR3 is CASSLAGTGVYNEQFF. The CDR3 DNA reads TGTGCCAGCAGTTTAGCCGGGACAGGAGTCTACAATGAGCAGTTCTTC.